A selection of T cell receptor beta chains follows, all from one sample in a study of breast tumors, draining lymph nodes, adjacent tissues. Using its own MiXCR run on the multiplex PCR reads, TCRdb lists one record per CDR3 protein. Of approximately 100,000 distinct CDR3 sequences in the sample, approximately 21% were seen once. The sequenced material came from axillary lymph node tissue. The receptors here all came from a female donor with breast cancer. Some clones in this sample may be carry-over from other donors' samples. Both conserved end residues are part of each CDR3. A D gene is named only where the DNA matches it firmly. The size of a clone is reported for some rows only, either as once, few or many, or as a class for expanded clones.

size	V	D	J	CDR3	DNA
many	TRBV19	NA	TRBJ1-4	CASSIGELATNEKLFF	TGTGCCAGTAGTATAGGGGAGCTTGCAACTAATGAAAAACTGTTTTTT
many	TRBV4-1	TRBD2	TRBJ2-1	CASSLDSGKFGNEQFF	TGCGCCAGCAGCCTCGACAGCGGGAAGTTCGGCAATGAGCAGTTCTTC
many	TRBV6-5	TRBD2	TRBJ2-7	CASSHSGTSVGVGVYEQYF	TGTGCCAGCAGCCACTCTGGGACTAGCGTCGGAGTAGGCGTCTACGAGCAGTACTTC
many	TRBV27	NA	TRBJ1-2	CASSLRIGYGYTF	TGTGCCAGCAGTTTGAGAATCGGGTATGGCTACACCTTC
many	TRBV4-1	NA	TRBJ1-4	CASSQQQGANEKLFF	TGCGCCAGCAGCCAACAACAGGGAGCAAATGAAAAACTGTTTTTT
many	TRBV19	NA	TRBJ2-2	CASSLWGTVKNTGELFF	TGTGCCAGTAGCCTCTGGGGGACCGTTAAGAACACCGGGGAGCTGTTTTTT
medium-sized	TRBV5-6	NA	TRBJ2-3	CASSLAGVADTQYF	TGTGCCAGCAGCTTGGCGGGAGTGGCAGATACGCAGTATTTT
many	TRBV6-5	NA	TRBJ2-6	CASTMTEAGANVLTF	TGTGCCAGCACGATGACGGAGGCTGGGGCCAACGTCCTGACTTTC
many	TRBV10-1	TRBD1	TRBJ2-5	CASSDRQGRGETQYF	TGCGCCAGCAGTGATAGACAGGGAAGGGGGGAGACCCAGTACTTC
NA	TRBV6-4	NA	TRBJ1-1	CASSATGLTEAFF	TGTGCCAGCAGTGCCACGGGACTCACTGAAGCTTTCTTT
many	TRBV9	TRBD2	TRBJ2-3	CASSVAVAGMTDTQYF	TGTGCCAGCAGCGTAGCTGTAGCGGGAATGACAGATACGCAGTATTTT
many	TRBV13	TRBD2	TRBJ2-5	CASSFSGMGQETQYF	TGTGCCAGCAGCTTTAGCGGGATGGGCCAAGAGACCCAGTACTTC
NA	TRBV27	TRBD2	TRBJ2-3	CASSSRLAGKDTQYF	TGTGCCAGCAGTTCACGACTAGCGGGAAAAGATACGCAGTATTTT
many	TRBV7-2	TRBD1	TRBJ1-3	CASRRGQGRNTIYF	TGTGCCAGCAGAAGGGGACAGGGTAGGAACACCATATATTTT
many	TRBV15	NA	TRBJ1-2	CATSRDSTDYGYTF	TGTGCCACCAGCAGAGATAGCACAGACTATGGCTACACCTTC
many	TRBV5-6	NA	TRBJ1-5	CASSQGTNQPQHF	TGTGCCAGCAGCCAGGGTACCAATCAGCCCCAGCATTTT
many	TRBV5-1	NA	TRBJ2-1	CASSPIPTTSAGYNEQFF	TGCGCCAGCAGTCCTATTCCCACTACTAGTGCGGGGTACAATGAGCAGTTCTTC
many	TRBV9	NA	TRBJ1-5	CASSVAGEGNQPQHF	TGTGCCAGCAGCGTAGCAGGGGAGGGCAATCAGCCCCAGCATTTT
many	TRBV5-5	TRBD1	TRBJ1-2	CASTVGQGNYGYTF	TGTGCCAGTACGGTTGGACAGGGAAATTATGGCTACACCTTC
many	TRBV29-1	TRBD2	TRBJ2-5	CSVEDPTSGRGETQYF	TGCAGCGTTGAAGATCCGACTAGCGGGAGGGGGGAGACCCAGTACTTC
many	TRBV20-1	NA	TRBJ2-1	CSARTVTSNEQFF	TGCAGTGCTAGGACGGTCACCAGCAATGAGCAGTTCTTC
many	TRBV5-6	NA	TRBJ2-7	CASSLFRRGMYEQYF	TGTGCCAGCAGCTTGTTCCGAAGGGGTATGTACGAGCAGTACTTC
many	TRBV5-1	NA	TRBJ2-1	CASSFAGYNEQFF	TGCGCCAGCAGCTTCGCAGGGTACAATGAGCAGTTCTTC
many	TRBV5-1	NA	TRBJ2-2	CASSLAPGSTGELFF	TGCGCCAGCAGCTTGGCTCCAGGGTCCACCGGGGAGCTGTTTTTT
few	TRBV5-6	TRBD1	TRBJ1-1	CASRPNRGNTEAFF	TGTGCCAGCAGGCCCAACAGGGGGAACACTGAAGCTTTCTTT
NA	TRBV10-3	NA	TRBJ1-1	CAIGVKAGATEAFF	TGTGCCATCGGGGTCAAAGCAGGGGCCACTGAAGCTTTCTTT
many	TRBV7-8	NA	TRBJ1-5	CASSPVEGRQPQHF	TGTGCCAGCAGCCCCGTGGAGGGCCGTCAGCCCCAGCATTTT
NA	TRBV18	TRBD1	TRBJ2-6	CASATGFAGANVLTF	TGTGCCAGCGCGACAGGGTTTGCTGGGGCCAACGTCCTGACTTTC
many	TRBV20-1	NA	TRBJ1-5	CSAGQAPNQPQHF	TGCAGTGCCGGACAAGCCCCGAATCAGCCCCAGCATTTT
NA	TRBV12-1	NA	TRBJ2-7	CASSFHRAYYEQYF	TGTGCCAGCAGCTTTCACAGGGCTTACTACGAGCAGTACTTC
many	TRBV9	NA	TRBJ2-3	CASSHGSTDTQYF	TGTGCCAGCAGCCACGGGAGCACAGATACGCAGTATTTT
many	TRBV5-8	NA	TRBJ2-7	CASSLANRDEQYF	TGTGCCAGCAGCTTGGCCAACAGGGACGAGCAGTACTTC
many	TRBV28	NA	TRBJ2-7	CASSSLLYEQYF	TGTGCCAGCAGTTCTCTCCTCTACGAGCAGTACTTC
NA	TRBV5-1	NA	TRBJ2-2	CASSSIGGGELFF	TGCGCCAGCAGCTCCATAGGGGGCGGGGAGCTGTTTTTT
many	TRBV27	NA	TRBJ2-1	CASGLYVNEQFF	TGTGCCAGCGGTCTCTACGTGAATGAGCAGTTCTTC
many	TRBV3-1	TRBD2	TRBJ2-7	CASSQGTSGSHEQYF	TGTGCCAGCAGCCAAGGGACTAGCGGGAGCCACGAGCAGTACTTC
many	TRBV20-1	TRBD1	TRBJ2-1	CSASRVYRGRYNEQFF	TGCAGTGCTAGTAGGGTGTACAGGGGGCGTTACAATGAGCAGTTCTTC
many	TRBV27	NA	TRBJ1-6	CASSSPGLGKDNSPLHF	TGTGCCAGCAGTTCCCCGGGCCTCGGCAAGGATAATTCACCCCTCCACTTT
many	TRBV7-9	NA	TRBJ2-7	CASSLTAGFDEQYF	TGTGCCAGCAGCTTGACGGCAGGCTTCGACGAGCAGTACTTC
many	TRBV20-1	TRBD2	TRBJ2-1	CSARDSGGLNEQFF	TGCAGTGCTAGGGATAGCGGGGGCCTCAATGAGCAGTTCTTC
NA	TRBV5-5	NA	TRBJ1-1	CASSFGRNTEAFF	TGTGCCAGCAGTTTCGGACGGAACACTGAAGCTTTCTTT
many	TRBV20-1	NA	TRBJ2-1	CSARDQSSGPYNEQFF	TGCAGTGCTAGAGATCAATCCAGCGGGCCTTACAATGAGCAGTTCTTC
many	TRBV20-1	NA	TRBJ2-7	CSARAPGPVGSEQYF	TGCAGTGCTAGAGCCCCGGGGCCGGTTGGTAGCGAGCAGTACTTC
many	TRBV30	NA	TRBJ2-7	CACWGREGEQYF	TGTGCCTGTTGGGGTCGGGAAGGCGAGCAGTACTTC
NA	TRBV10-2	TRBD2	TRBJ2-7	CASSGRTGLPYEQYF	TGCGCCAGCAGTGGTCGGACGGGACTACCCTACGAGCAGTACTTC
NA	TRBV11-2	TRBD2	TRBJ2-6	CASSLVRGAEPGANVPTF	TGCGCCAGCAGCTTGGTGCGGGGGGCGGAACCTGGGGCCAACGTCCCGACTTTC
NA	TRBV27	NA	TRBJ2-2	CASSSLNGRDGFTGELFF	TGTGCCAGCAGCTCCTTGAATGGGCGGGATGGCTTCACCGGGGAGCTGTTTTTT
many	TRBV10-3	NA	TRBJ2-7	CAIRDKPYEQYF	TGTGCCATCAGGGACAAGCCTTACGAGCAGTACTTC
many	TRBV11-2	TRBD1	TRBJ2-1	CASSLIQGASSEQFF	TGTGCCAGCAGCTTAATACAGGGGGCGAGTAGTGAGCAGTTCTTC
many	TRBV5-1	TRBD1	TRBJ1-4	CASRPGTGSEKLFF	TGCGCCAGCAGGCCCGGGACAGGGAGTGAAAAACTGTTTTTT
many	TRBV20-1	TRBD1	TRBJ2-3	CSAGTGDLLTDTQYF	TGCAGTGCGGGGACAGGGGACCTTCTCACAGATACGCAGTATTTT
NA	TRBV3-1	NA	TRBJ1-2	CASSQDGGLWGYTF	TGTGCCAGCAGCCAAGATGGGGGTTTGTGGGGCTACACCTTC
many	TRBV13	TRBD1	TRBJ1-2	CASNGQGVFGYTF	TGTGCCAGTAACGGACAGGGTGTATTTGGCTACACCTTC